This T cell receptor (beta chain) was captured by sequencing in a study of blood T cell repertoires in COVID-19. As originally analysed: It was from reference gene primer amplification that nucleated cell counts were estimated. TCRdb keeps only in-frame clones here, not all; method: immunoSEQ multiplex PCR. Clone size and V and J calls were adopted from that table, with D and trimming inferred from the DNA. Here the sample spans more than 300,000 clones, 70% to 90% being singletons. Looked up from germline, CDR1 is MRHNA and CDR2 is SNTAGT. V lost 2 bases to trimming and J lost 4 bases, with 13 bases between them. The CDR3 spans 15 residues. Individuals drawn from 24 US areas were roughly 18 to 95 years old. Participants were placed into cohorts based on the clinical history they reported. Each recovered donor of Cohort 3 presented with two negative PCRs, clearance, or symptom resolution. The table lists this clone with a few counts.

J is TRBJ2-3 and V is TRBV6-4, with D perhaps TRBD1 (5 bases). This receptor was obtained from a man aged 25 to 45 who had recovered from COVID-19. The material sequenced was PBMCs or T cells enriched from blood (not recorded which). CDR3 protein: CASSDERGEADTQYF. Written as DNA, the CDR3 is TGTGCCAGCAGTGACGAAAGGGGCGAGGCAGATACGCAGTATTTT.